This entry concerns a single T cell receptor (beta chain). This entry comes from a study of blood T cell repertoires in COVID-19. Study-level information: T cells, B-cell-depleted T cells, or PBMCs supplied cDNA or gDNA.

Trimming took 5 bases from V and 9 from J, leaving 14 bases between them. Germline V CDR1 and CDR2: SGHAT, FQNNGV. This CDR3 comprises 13 residues. Per the study methods: Reference gene primer amplification gave estimated nucleated cell counts. Some clones are missing from TCRdb's copy, which holds only in-frame ones; the method was immunoSEQ multiplex PCR. V and J calls and clone size are those listed in that table; D and trimming were worked out from the DNA. This repertoire shows some 220,000 clones, roughly 84% found once; its top ten account for 9.7%. The TCR sequence derives from a man aged 45-60 years with active or convalescent COVID-19. Sequenced input: peripheral blood. The chain links TRBV11-2 to TRBJ1-5, with D unresolved. The CDR3 loop is CASSPGVLLPQHF. Here the CDR3 DNA reads TGTGCCAGCAGCCCCGGGGTATTGCTGCCCCAGCATTTT.